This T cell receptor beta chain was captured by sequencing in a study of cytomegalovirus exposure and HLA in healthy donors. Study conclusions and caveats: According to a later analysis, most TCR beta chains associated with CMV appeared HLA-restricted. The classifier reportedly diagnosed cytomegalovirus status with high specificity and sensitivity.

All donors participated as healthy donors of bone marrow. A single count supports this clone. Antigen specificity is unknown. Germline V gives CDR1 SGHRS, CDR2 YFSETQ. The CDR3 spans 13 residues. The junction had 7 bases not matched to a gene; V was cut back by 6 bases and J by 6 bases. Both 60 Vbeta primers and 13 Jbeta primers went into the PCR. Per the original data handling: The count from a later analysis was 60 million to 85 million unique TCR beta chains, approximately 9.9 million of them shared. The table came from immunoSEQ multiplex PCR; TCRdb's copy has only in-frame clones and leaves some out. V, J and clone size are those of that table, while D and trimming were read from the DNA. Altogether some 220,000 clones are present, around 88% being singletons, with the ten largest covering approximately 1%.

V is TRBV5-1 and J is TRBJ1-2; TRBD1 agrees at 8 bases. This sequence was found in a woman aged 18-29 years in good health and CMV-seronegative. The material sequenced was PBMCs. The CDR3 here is CASTTKTGDGYTF. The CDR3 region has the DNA TGCGCCAGCACTACTAAGACAGGGGATGGCTACACCTTC. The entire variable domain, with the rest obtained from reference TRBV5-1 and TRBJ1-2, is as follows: KAGVTQTPRYLIKTRGQQVTLSCSPISGHRSVSWYQQTPGQGLQFLFEYFSETQRNKGNFPGRFSGRQFSNSRSEMNVSTLELGDSALYLCASTTKTGDGYTFGSGTRLTVV.